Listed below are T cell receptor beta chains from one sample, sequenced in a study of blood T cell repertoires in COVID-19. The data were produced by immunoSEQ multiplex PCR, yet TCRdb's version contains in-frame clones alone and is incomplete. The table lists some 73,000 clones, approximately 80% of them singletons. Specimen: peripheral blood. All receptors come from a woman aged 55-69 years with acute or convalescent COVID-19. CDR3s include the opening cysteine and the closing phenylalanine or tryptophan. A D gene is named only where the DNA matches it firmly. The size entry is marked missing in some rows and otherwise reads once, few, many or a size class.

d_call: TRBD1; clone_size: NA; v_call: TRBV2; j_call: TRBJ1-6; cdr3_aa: CASRLEGTGGSPLHF; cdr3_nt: TGTGCCAGCAGGTTGGAGGGGACAGGGGGCTCACCCCTCCACTTT
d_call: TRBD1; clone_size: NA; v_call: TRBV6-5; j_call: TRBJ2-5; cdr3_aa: CATRQGAQETQYF; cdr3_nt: TGTGCCACCCGACAGGGGGCACAGGAGACCCAGTACTTC
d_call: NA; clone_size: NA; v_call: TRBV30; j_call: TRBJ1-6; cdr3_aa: CALRPGIHNSPLHF; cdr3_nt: TGTGCCTTGCGACCGGGAATTCATAATTCACCCCTCCACTTT
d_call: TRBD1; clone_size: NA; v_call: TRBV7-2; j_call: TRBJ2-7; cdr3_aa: CASSSRTGGTYEQYF; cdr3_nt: TGTGCCAGCAGTTCTCGGACAGGGGGGACCTACGAGCAGTACTTC
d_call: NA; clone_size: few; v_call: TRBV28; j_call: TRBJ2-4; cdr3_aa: CASSLGRGAANIQYF; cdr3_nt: TGTGCCAGCAGTTTAGGCAGGGGGGCGGCGAACATTCAGTACTTC
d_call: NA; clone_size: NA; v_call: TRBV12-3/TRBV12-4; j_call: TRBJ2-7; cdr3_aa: CASSFNLAEQYF; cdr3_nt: TGTGCCAGCAGTTTCAATCTGGCCGAGCAGTACTTC
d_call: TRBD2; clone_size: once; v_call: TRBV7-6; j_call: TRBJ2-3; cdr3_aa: CASSLGLAGGLFGTDTQYF; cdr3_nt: TGTGCCAGCAGCTTAGGACTAGCGGGAGGGCTTTTTGGAACAGATACGCAGTATTTT
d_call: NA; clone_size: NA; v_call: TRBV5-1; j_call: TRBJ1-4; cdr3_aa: CASSLASPEKLFF; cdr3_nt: TGCGCCAGCAGCTTGGCCTCCCCTGAAAAACTGTTTTTT
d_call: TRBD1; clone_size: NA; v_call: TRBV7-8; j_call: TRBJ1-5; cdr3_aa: CASGARTGFNQPQHF; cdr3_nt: TGTGCCAGCGGCGCCCGGACAGGGTTCAATCAGCCCCAGCATTTT
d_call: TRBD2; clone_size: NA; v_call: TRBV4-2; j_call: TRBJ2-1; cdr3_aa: CASSQGTGTSLSNEQFF; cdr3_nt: TGTGCCAGCAGCCAGGGCACCGGGACTAGTTTGTCCAATGAGCAGTTCTTC
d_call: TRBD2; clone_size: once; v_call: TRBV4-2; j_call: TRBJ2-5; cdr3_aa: CASSQDGTSGGETQYF; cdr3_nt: TGTGCCAGCAGCCAAGATGGGACTAGCGGGGGTGAGACCCAGTACTTC
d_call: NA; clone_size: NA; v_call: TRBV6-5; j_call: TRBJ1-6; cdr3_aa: CASKRGGLDSPLHF; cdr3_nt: TGTGCCAGCAAAAGGGGGGGCTTAGATTCACCCCTCCACTTT
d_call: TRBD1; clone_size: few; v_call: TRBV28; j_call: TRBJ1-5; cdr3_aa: CASSGPGTGGGQPQHF; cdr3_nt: TGTGCCAGCAGCGGACCCGGGACAGGGGGAGGTCAGCCCCAGCATTTT
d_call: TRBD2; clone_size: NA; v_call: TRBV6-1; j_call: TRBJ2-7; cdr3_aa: CASSEMGVAGPRSGEQYF; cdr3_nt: TGTGCCAGCAGCGAAATGGGGGTAGCGGGGCCAAGGTCAGGGGAGCAGTACTTC
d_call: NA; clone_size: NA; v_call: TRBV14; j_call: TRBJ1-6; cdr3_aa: CASSPHRGTNSPLHF; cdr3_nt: TGTGCCAGCAGCCCCCATCGGGGGACGAATTCACCCCTCCACTTT
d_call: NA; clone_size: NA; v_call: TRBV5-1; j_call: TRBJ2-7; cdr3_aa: CASSLVGQSLYEQYF; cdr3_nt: TGCGCCAGCAGCTTGGTTGGACAGAGTCTCTACGAGCAGTACTTC
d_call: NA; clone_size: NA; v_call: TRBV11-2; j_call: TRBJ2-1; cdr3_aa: CASSPRWGVGYNEQFF; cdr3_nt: TGTGCCAGCAGCCCCCGGTGGGGGGTAGGGTACAATGAGCAGTTCTTC
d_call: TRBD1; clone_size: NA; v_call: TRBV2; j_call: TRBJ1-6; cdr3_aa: CASTGLLTGRSNSPLHF; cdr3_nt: TGTGCCAGCACCGGCTTGTTGACAGGGCGTAGTAATTCACCCCTCCACTTT
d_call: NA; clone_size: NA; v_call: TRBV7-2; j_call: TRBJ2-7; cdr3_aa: CASSLVVTAYEQYF; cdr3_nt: TGTGCCAGCAGCTTAGTAGTTACTGCCTACGAGCAGTACTTC
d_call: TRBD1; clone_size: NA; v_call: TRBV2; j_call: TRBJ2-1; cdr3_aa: CASSEAAGQGAYNEQFF; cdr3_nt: TGTGCCAGCAGTGAAGCGGCGGGACAGGGGGCCTACAATGAGCAGTTCTTC
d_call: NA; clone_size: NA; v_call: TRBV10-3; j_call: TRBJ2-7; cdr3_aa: CAISDLDRKAYEQYF; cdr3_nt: TGTGCCATCAGTGACCTGGACAGAAAGGCCTACGAGCAGTACTTC
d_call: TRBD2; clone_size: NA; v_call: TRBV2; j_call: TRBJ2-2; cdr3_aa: CASSEFRPSGGAGELFF; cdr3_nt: TGTGCCAGCAGTGAATTTCGGCCTAGCGGGGGCGCCGGGGAGCTGTTTTTT
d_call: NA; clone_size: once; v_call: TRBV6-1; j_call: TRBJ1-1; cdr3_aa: CASSEGHYGAEAFF; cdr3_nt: TGTGCCAGCAGTGAAGGTCACTATGGAGCTGAAGCTTTCTTT
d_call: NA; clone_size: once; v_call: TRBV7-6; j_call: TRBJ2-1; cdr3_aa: CASSLLPGDAPYNEQFF; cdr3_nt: TGTGCCAGCAGCTTACTTCCGGGGGACGCCCCCTACAATGAGCAGTTCTTC